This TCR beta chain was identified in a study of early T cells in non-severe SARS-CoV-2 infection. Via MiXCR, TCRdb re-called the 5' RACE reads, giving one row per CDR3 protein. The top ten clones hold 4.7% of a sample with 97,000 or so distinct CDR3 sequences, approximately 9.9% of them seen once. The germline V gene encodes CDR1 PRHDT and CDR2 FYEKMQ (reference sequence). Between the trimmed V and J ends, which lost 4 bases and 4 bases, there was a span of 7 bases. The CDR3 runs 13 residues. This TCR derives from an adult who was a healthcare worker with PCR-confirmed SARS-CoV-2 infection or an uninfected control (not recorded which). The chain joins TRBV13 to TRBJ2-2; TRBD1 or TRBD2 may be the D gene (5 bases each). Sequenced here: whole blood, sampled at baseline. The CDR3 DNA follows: TGTGCCAGCAGCTGGGGGACCACCGGGGAGCTGTTTTTT. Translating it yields CASSWGTTGELFF.